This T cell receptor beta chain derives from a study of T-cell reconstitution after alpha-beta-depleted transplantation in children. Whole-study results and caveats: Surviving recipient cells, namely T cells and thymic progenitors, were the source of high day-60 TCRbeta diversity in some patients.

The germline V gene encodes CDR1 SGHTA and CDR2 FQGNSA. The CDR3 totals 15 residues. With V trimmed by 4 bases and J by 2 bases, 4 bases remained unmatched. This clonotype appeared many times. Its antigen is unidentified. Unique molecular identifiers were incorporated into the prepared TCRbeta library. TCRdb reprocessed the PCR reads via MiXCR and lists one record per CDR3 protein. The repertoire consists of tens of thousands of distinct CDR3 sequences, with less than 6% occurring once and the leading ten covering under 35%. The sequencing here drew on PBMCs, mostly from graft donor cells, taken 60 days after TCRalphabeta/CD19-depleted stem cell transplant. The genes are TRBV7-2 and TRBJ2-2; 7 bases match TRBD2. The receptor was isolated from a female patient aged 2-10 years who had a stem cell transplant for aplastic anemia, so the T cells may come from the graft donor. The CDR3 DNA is TGTGCCAGCAGCTCAGTAGCGGGTAACACCGGGGAGCTGTTTTTT. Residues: CASSSVAGNTGELFF.